The 14 T cell receptor beta chains in this list originate from one sample, sequenced in a study of shared clonotypes between healthy human individuals. Method: immunoSEQ multiplex PCR; TCRdb's copy keeps in-frame clones and lacks some. The sample includes roughly 96,000 clones, around 43% of them seen just once. Sequenced: PBMCs. The receptor source for this set is a woman between 40 and 50 years old in good health. Some clones in this sample may be carry-over from other donors' samples.

This clone was detected only a few times. DNA for the CDR3: TGCAGCGCGTCGGAGGGAAACATTCAGTACTTC. As protein: CSASEGNIQYF. The chain is built from TRBV29-1 and TRBJ2-4; possible D gene TRBD2, 6 bases. V was trimmed by 7 bases and J by 6 bases, leaving 10 bases between them. The CDR3 length is 11 residues. Looked up from germline, CDR1 is SQVTM and CDR2 is ANQGSEA.

The table lists this clone with a few counts. The chain employs TRBV6-1 and TRBJ2-7, with unresolved D. Germline V gene sequence: CDR1 MNHNS, CDR2 SASEGT. The V and J ends lost 2 bases and 2 bases respectively, with 7 bases between them. The CDR3 extends over 13 amino acids. The CDR3 DNA sequence: TGTGCCAGCAGTGAACTGCCGACCTACGAGCAGTACTTC. It translates to CASSELPTYEQYF.

This clone has more than one count but fewer than ten. This rearrangement joins TRBV15 to TRBJ1-3; D might be TRBD1 (5 bases). CDR3 size: 15 residues. The germline V gene has CDR1 LNHNV and CDR2 YYDKDF (reference sequence). The V end was cut by 1 base, the J end by 0 bases, with 7 bases between. Here the CDR3 DNA reads TGTGCCACCAGCAGAGGACAGTTCTCTGGAAACACCATATATTTT. Its translation: CATSRGQFSGNTIYF. Full variable domain (rest looked up from reference TRBV15 and TRBJ1-3): DAMVIQNPRYQVTQFGKPVTLSCSQTLNHNVMYWYQQKSSQAPKLLFHYYDKDFNNEADTPDNFQSRRPNTSFCFLDIRSPGLGDTAMYLCATSRGQFSGNTIYFGEGSWLTVV.

The chain employs TRBV7-8 and TRBJ2-7; 9 bases match TRBD2. The CDR3 length is 17 residues. CDR1 and CDR2 (germline): SGHVS, FQNEAQ. J lost 4 bases, V lost 5 bases, and 15 bases had no gene match. CDR3 coding DNA: TGTGCCAGCAGCCCTAACCCGGGGACTAGCCTACGGTACGAGCAGTACTTC. Its translation: CASSPNPGTSLRYEQYF.

This clone was counted at least ten times. The chain recombines TRBV5-1 with TRBJ2-1; D is possibly TRBD2 (6 bases). In germline, CDR1 is SGHRS, CDR2 YFSETQ. This CDR3 comprises 16 residues. V lost 3 bases and J 4 bases, leaving 17 bases between the germline ends. This CDR3 reads CASSSPGLPGYNEQFF. For the CDR3, the DNA is TGCGCCAGCAGCTCTCCGGGACTTCCCGGGTACAATGAGCAGTTCTTC.

V usage is TRBV30 and J usage is TRBJ1-3; D is unclear. V was shortened by 5 bases and J by 4 bases, with 6 bases between the two germline ends. The length of the CDR3 is 11 residues. Germline CDR1 GTSNPN, CDR2 SVGIG (reference sequence). DNA of the CDR3: TGTGCCTGGGACATCGGAAACACCATATATTTT. This sequence encodes CAWDIGNTIYF.

The chain carries TRBV28 and TRBJ1-5; 10 bases line up with TRBD1. Germline lookup yields CDR1 MDHEN and CDR2 SYDVKM. The CDR3 has 15 amino acids. V lost 7 bases and J lost 3; bases outside the gene matches: 6. Here the CDR3 DNA reads TGTGCCAGCAAGTCGGGACAGGGGTTCAATCAGCCCCAGCATTTT. Translation: CASKSGQGFNQPQHF.

Many counts were recorded for this clone. The chain has TRBV5-6 and TRBJ2-3; D remains ambiguous. Germline V gene lookup returns CDR1 SGHDT and CDR2 YYEEEE. V lost 0 bases, J lost 0 bases, and 8 bases lay in between. The CDR3 runs to 15 residues. CDR3 DNA sequence: TGTGCCAGCAGCTTGGGGCGGATAAGCACAGATACGCAGTATTTT. This translates into CASSLGRISTDTQYF.

The V call is TRBV7-8, the J call TRBJ2-2; 8 positions match TRBD1. With 5 bases clipped from V and 3 bases from J, the junction kept 5 bases outside the gene matches. The CDR3 is 15 amino acids. The germline gives CDR1 SGHVS, CDR2 FQNEAQ. DNA of the CDR3: TGTGCCAGCAGCCTCCGACAGGGGTACACCGGGGAGCTGTTTTTT. Translated, it gives CASSLRQGYTGELFF.

At least ten counts were recorded for this clone. The chain is built from TRBV25-1 and TRBJ2-3, with D possibly matching TRBD1 (5 bases). Germline CDR1 reads MGHDK; CDR2 reads SYGVNS. The CDR3 is made up of 16 amino acids. V lost 0 bases to trimming and J lost 1 base, with 11 bases between them. The DNA of the CDR3 is TGTGCCAGCAGTGAATATGGCAGGGTAGGCACAGATACGCAGTATTTT. It yields the protein CASSEYGRVGTDTQYF.

The rearrangement links TRBV28 to TRBJ1-5, with D hard to call. V was shortened by 3 bases and J by 7 bases, with 10 bases between the two germline ends. Looked up from germline, CDR1 is MDHEN and CDR2 is SYDVKM. The length of the CDR3 is 13 residues. The CDR3 loop is CASSFRSSQPQHF. The CDR3 bases are TGTGCCAGCAGTTTTCGCTCCTCCCAGCCCCAGCATTTT.

The V call is TRBV29-1, the J call TRBJ2-3, with D possibly TRBD1 on 5 matching bases. CDR1 is SQVTM and CDR2 is ANQGSEA in the germline V gene. There are 14 residues in the CDR3. V shed 4 bases and J shed 4 bases, with 15 bases lying between them. CDR3 in amino acids: CSVAAQGRADTQYF. The CDR3 nucleotides are TGCAGCGTTGCGGCGCAGGGAAGAGCAGATACGCAGTATTTT.

The table lists this clone with many counts. V gene TRBV2 combines with J gene TRBJ1-2; TRBD1 matches 10 bases. Trimming took 4 bases from V and 2 from J; bases not matched to a gene: 4. The CDR3 sequence is 15 residues long. The V gene's germline CDR1 is SNHLY and CDR2 FYNNEI. CDR3 in DNA: TGTGCCAGCAGTGGGGACAGGGGCGGAAACTATGGCTACACCTTC. It encodes CASSGDRGGNYGYTF.

The rearrangement links TRBV5-4 to TRBJ2-7; tentatively, D is TRBD2 (6 bases). The CDR3 sequence is 15 residues long. Germline V CDR1 and CDR2: SGHNT, YYREEE (reference sequence). V was cut by 4 bases and J by 0 bases, with 14 bases left in between. CDR3 DNA: TGTGCCAGCAGCATAATAGCGGCCTCCTCCTACGAGCAGTACTTC. It codes for CASSIIAASSYEQYF.